The 25 T cell receptor beta chains reported below all come from one sample, sequenced in a study of cytomegalovirus exposure and HLA in healthy donors (dated by TCRdb to 2015 to 2018). The library relied on the immunoSEQ multiplex PCR assay. A mixture of 60 forward primers for TCR Vbeta segments and 13 reverse primers for TCR Jbeta segments was used in the multiplex PCR. TCRdb provides this immuneACCESS table in a form limited to in-frame rearrangements. Some clones are lacking; in checked studies, under half of them reflect an unresolved V gene, and why the rest are absent is not known. The sample includes just over 80,000 clones, with around 81% observed a single time. The ten largest clones add up to 5% to 7% of the sample. Sample: PBMCs. The origin of the receptors is a young man in good health and CMV-seropositive.

The CDR3, as DNA: TGTGCCAGCAGTTCCCCCAGGGTTTCCTGGGAAGCTTTCTTT. It codes for CASSSPRVSWEAFF. This chain uses TRBV28 with TRBJ1-1; tentatively, D is TRBD1 (5 bases). The germline V and J ends were trimmed by 4 bases and 8 bases, with 17 bases remaining between them. Germline V gene data show CDR1 as MDHEN and CDR2 as SYDVKM. The CDR3 runs to 14 residues.

The chain recombines TRBV10-3 with TRBJ2-5; the match to TRBD1 covers 12 bases. The length of the CDR3 is 16 residues. Per the germline V gene, CDR1 is ENHRY and CDR2 is SYGVKD. Trimming cost V 10 bases and J 5 bases; bases outside gene matches: 14. CDR3 protein: CATKGAGTGGYETQYF. The CDR3 DNA follows: TGTGCCACCAAGGGGGCCGGGACAGGGGGCTATGAGACCCAGTACTTC.

The chain employs TRBV7-8 and TRBJ1-3, with TRBD1 matching over 8 bases. The V gene's germline CDR1 is SGHVS and CDR2 FQNEAQ. CDR3 length equals 15 residues. V dropped 4 bases and J dropped 4; count of bases not matched to a gene: 6. The DNA for the CDR3 is TGTGCCAGCAGCTCGGACAGGGCAAGGGGAAACACCATATATTTT. Translated: CASSSDRARGNTIYF.

This clone has just a few counts. V gene TRBV19 combines with J gene TRBJ1-1, with TRBD1 as a possible D gene (5 bases). Trimming took off 7 bases at V and 3 bases at J, with 18 bases between the two ends. The germline V gene has CDR1 LNHDA and CDR2 SQIVND (reference sequence). This CDR3 contains 15 residues. For the CDR3, the DNA is TGTGCCAGTATCAAGACAGTGTGGGCTGACACTGAAGCTTTCTTT. Its translation is CASIKTVWADTEAFF.

CDR3 residues: CASSLVPTNYGYTF. CDR3 nucleotides: TGCGCCAGCAGCTTGGTTCCAACTAACTATGGCTACACCTTC. The chain recombines TRBV5-1 with TRBJ1-2, with D hard to call. Looked up from germline, CDR1 is SGHRS and CDR2 is YFSETQ. CDR3 size: 14 residues. The ends were cut back, 0 bases at V and 0 bases at J, with 6 bases in the middle. Using reference TRBV5-1 and TRBJ1-2 for the parts outside the CDR3, the full variable domain is KAGVTQTPRYLIKTRGQQVTLSCSPISGHRSVSWYQQTPGQGLQFLFEYFSETQRNKGNFPGRFSGRQFSNSRSEMNVSTLELGDSALYLCASSLVPTNYGYTFGSGTRLTVV.

This clone was seen a few times. The chain carries TRBV6-6 and TRBJ1-1; TRBD1 matches 8 bases. The V and J ends lost 11 bases and 8 bases, in that order; junction bases with no gene match: 10. Germline V CDR1 and CDR2: MNHNY, SVGAGI (reference sequence). CDR3 length equals 12 residues. The CDR3 sequence: CAGVRGQGEAFF. The CDR3 DNA reads as TGTGCCGGGGTCAGAGGACAGGGAGAAGCTTTCTTT.

In its sample, this clone was seen once. J is TRBJ2-3 and V is TRBV29-1; 10 nucleotides agree with TRBD2. The V and J ends lost 0 bases and 2 bases, in that order; junction bases with no gene match: 8. This CDR3 region has 17 residues. Germline lookup yields CDR1 SQVTM and CDR2 ANQGSEA. DNA for the CDR3: TGCAGCGTTGAAGAAGGAGAAGCGGGAGGGCCCACAGATACGCAGTATTTT. Its translation: CSVEEGEAGGPTDTQYF.

V is TRBV29-1 and J is TRBJ1-1; D perhaps matches TRBD1 (6 bases). The length of the CDR3 is 13 residues. Trimming took off 2 bases at V and 5 bases at J, with 12 bases between the two ends. Germline V lookup: CDR1 SQVTM, CDR2 ANQGSEA. Here the CDR3 reads CSVETEGGTEAFF. DNA for the CDR3: TGCAGCGTTGAAACTGAGGGGGGGACTGAAGCTTTCTTT.

The chain links TRBV14 to TRBJ1-1, with D possibly TRBD1 on 6 matching bases. V dropped 1 base and J dropped 11 bases, with 11 bases sitting between them. The germline gives CDR1 SGHDN, CDR2 FVKESK. CDR3 length: 12 residues. The CDR3 loop reads CASSQVQGRAFF. DNA of the CDR3: TGTGCCAGCAGCCAAGTACAGGGACGGGCTTTCTTT.

The chain recombines TRBV28 with TRBJ1-5; 8 bases are a match to TRBD1. V shed 5 bases and J 7 bases; nucleotides not matched to a gene: 4. In germline, CDR1 is MDHEN, CDR2 SYDVKM. The CDR3 runs to 13 residues. CDR3 protein: CASSQNRGQPQHF. The CDR3 DNA reads TGTGCCAGCAGTCAGAACAGGGGGCAGCCCCAGCATTTT.

As regards this clone: This likely comes from a read error, as the CDR3 has no conserved phenylalanine or tryptophan at its end. Written as DNA, the CDR3 is TGTGCCATCAGTAGGGACAGAAACACTGAAGCTTTCGTT. This translates into CAISRDRNTEAFV. V usage is TRBV10-3 and J usage is TRBJ1-1; 7 positions match TRBD1. CDR3 size: 13 residues. V lost 5 bases, J lost 2 bases, and 2 bases stayed unmatched. Germline CDR1 is ENHRY and CDR2 is SYGVKD.

J is TRBJ2-3 and V is TRBV5-1; 7 nucleotides align to TRBD2. Germline assignment: CDR1 SGHRS and CDR2 YFSETQ. V shed 4 bases, J shed 6 bases, and the junction held 5 bases outside the gene matches. The CDR3 is made up of 13 amino acids. The CDR3, as DNA: TGCGCCAGCAGCCTGACCGGGGGGGATACGCAGTATTTT. Protein: CASSLTGGDTQYF.

The CDR3 nucleotides are TGTGCCAGCAGCCCCAGTGGATTAGCGGGAGGATCTATCGGGGAGCTGTTTTTT. It codes for CASSPSGLAGGSIGELFF. This chain links TRBV11-2 with TRBJ2-2; 10 nucleotides agree with TRBD2. Germline V CDR1 and CDR2: SGHAT, FQNNGV. This CDR3 comprises 18 residues. J was trimmed by 7 bases and V by 5 bases; bases with no gene match: 16.

The genes are TRBV28 and TRBJ1-1; D gene uncertain. This CDR3 spans 12 amino acids. Trimming left V 7 bases short and J 3 bases short, with 9 bases between. Germline V CDR1 and CDR2: MDHEN, SYDVKM. This CDR3 reads CASITRDTEAFF. In DNA form, the CDR3 reads TGTGCCAGCATAACGAGGGACACTGAAGCTTTCTTT.

This clone appeared once. V is TRBV2 and J is TRBJ2-1, with 14 bases fitting TRBD2. V dropped 6 bases and J dropped 8; count of bases not matched to a gene: 12. Germline values: CDR1 SNHLY, CDR2 FYNNEI. The CDR3 runs to 17 residues. The CDR3 loop reads CASRVHAGTSGSYEQFF. CDR3 in DNA: TGTGCCAGCAGAGTCCACGCTGGGACTAGCGGGAGCTATGAGCAGTTCTTC.

This clone has only a few counts. The rearrangement uses TRBV5-6 and TRBJ1-2; TRBD1 agrees at 9 bases. The CDR3 is 13 amino acids. Trimming cost V 5 bases and J 12 bases; bases outside gene matches: 11. Germline V gives CDR1 SGHDT, CDR2 YYEEEE. The CDR3 protein is CASRSRDRVLHTF. For the CDR3, the DNA is TGTGCCAGCAGGTCCCGGGACAGGGTTTTACACACCTTC.

The chain employs TRBV7-9 and TRBJ1-1, with D possibly TRBD1 on 6 matching bases. V shed 3 bases and J shed 2 bases, with 10 bases lying between them. The CDR3 runs to 14 residues. Looked up from germline, CDR1 is SEHNR and CDR2 is FQNEAQ (reference sequence). In DNA form, the CDR3 reads TGTGCCAGCAGCTTTAACAGGGTAAACACTGAAGCTTTCTTT. It codes for CASSFNRVNTEAFF.

The chain recombines TRBV29-1 with TRBJ1-2; weak D call: TRBD1 (6 bases). Germline V gene data show CDR1 as SQVTM and CDR2 as ANQGSEA. Between the trimmed V and J ends, which lost 7 bases and 6 bases, there was a span of 15 bases. The CDR3 sequence is 12 residues long. Written as DNA, the CDR3 is TGCAGCGCAGGAGTGGGGGCGGATGGCTACACCTTC. Protein: CSAGVGADGYTF.

This rearrangement joins TRBV9 to TRBJ2-5, with a weak D call TRBD2 (7 bases). V shed 2 bases and J shed 7 bases, with 15 bases lying between them. Germline V CDR1 and CDR2: SGDLS, YYNGEE. The CDR3 is made up of 14 amino acids. Here the CDR3 DNA reads TGTGCCAGCAGCGTTGAGGGGGGGCCTCGGACCCAGTACTTC. Its translation is CASSVEGGPRTQYF.

The chain uses TRBV28 and TRBJ1-5; D is possibly TRBD1 (6 bases). Trimming took off 5 bases at V and 6 bases at J, with 14 bases between the two ends. This CDR3 spans 14 amino acids. Germline CDR1 and CDR2: MDHEN and SYDVKM. The CDR3 protein is CASSRTGRVQPQHF. CDR3 DNA: TGTGCCAGCAGTCGAACAGGGCGGGTTCAGCCCCAGCATTTT.

This rearrangement joins TRBV7-9 to TRBJ2-7, with 10 bases lining up with TRBD2. The germline gives CDR1 SEHNR, CDR2 FQNEAQ (reference sequence). The CDR3 covers 17 residues. V shed 2 bases and J 0 bases; nucleotides not matched to a gene: 7. The chain's CDR3 is CASSLSTSGKSSYEQYF. CDR3 nucleotides: TGTGCCAGCAGCTTATCCACTAGCGGGAAGAGCTCCTACGAGCAGTACTTC. The variable domain in full, completed from reference TRBV7-9 and TRBJ2-7, reads DTGVSQNPRHKITKRGQNVTFRCDPISEHNRLYWYRQTLGQGPEFLTYFQNEAQLEKSRLLSDRFSAERPKGSFSTLEIQRTEQGDSAMYLCASSLSTSGKSSYEQYFGPGTRLTVT.

The chain joins TRBV7-2 to TRBJ2-7, with TRBD1 as a possible D gene (5 bases). Germline values: CDR1 SGHTA, CDR2 FQGNSA. The CDR3 has 14 amino acids. Trimming shortened V by 2 bases and J by 1 base, and 9 bases separated the two germline ends. The CDR3 reads CASSLWGTSYEQYF. CDR3 in DNA: TGTGCCAGCAGCTTATGGGGCACATCCTACGAGCAGTACTTC.

The chain employs TRBV19 and TRBJ1-5, with unresolved D. Germline CDR1 and CDR2: LNHDA and SQIVND (reference sequence). V lost 1 base and J 0 bases, leaving 4 bases between the germline ends. The CDR3 is made up of 14 amino acids. The chain's CDR3 is CASSIAGSNQPQHF. For the CDR3, the DNA is TGTGCCAGTAGTATAGCAGGTAGCAATCAGCCCCAGCATTTT.

The chain carries TRBV7-9 and TRBJ2-5; D may be TRBD2 (5 bases). The V end lost 5 bases, the J end lost 5 bases, and 15 bases lay between the germline ends. Per germline, CDR1 SEHNR and CDR2 FQNEAQ (reference sequence). The CDR3 sequence is 14 residues long. The CDR3 DNA is TGTGCCAGCAGCAACCGGGATCCGAGGGAGACCCAGTACTTC. Translating gives CASSNRDPRETQYF.

The chain has TRBV5-1 and TRBJ2-7; a weak D match, TRBD1 (6 bases). This CDR3 region has 12 residues. V lost 4 bases, J lost 3 bases, and 8 bases lay in between. From germline, CDR1 is SGHRS and CDR2 YFSETQ. This CDR3 is CASSGDIYEQYF. The CDR3 nucleotides are TGCGCCAGCAGCGGGGACATCTACGAGCAGTACTTC.